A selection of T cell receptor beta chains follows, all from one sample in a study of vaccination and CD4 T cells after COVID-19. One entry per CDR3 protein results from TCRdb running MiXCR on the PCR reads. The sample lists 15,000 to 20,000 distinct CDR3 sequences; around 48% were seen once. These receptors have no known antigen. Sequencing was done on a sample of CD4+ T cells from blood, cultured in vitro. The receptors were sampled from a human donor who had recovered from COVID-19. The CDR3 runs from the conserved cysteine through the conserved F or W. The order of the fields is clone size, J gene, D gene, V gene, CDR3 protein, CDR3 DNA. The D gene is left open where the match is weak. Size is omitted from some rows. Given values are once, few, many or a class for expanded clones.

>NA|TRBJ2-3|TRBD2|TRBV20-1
CSASDREGLTDTQYF
TGCAGTGCTAGTGACCGGGAGGGCCTGACAGATACGCAGTATTTT
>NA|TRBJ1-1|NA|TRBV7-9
CASSLAAGMGTEAFF
TGTGCCAGCAGCTTAGCAGCAGGGATGGGCACTGAAGCTTTCTTT
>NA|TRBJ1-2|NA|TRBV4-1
CASSRGSSDGYTF
TGCGCCAGCAGCCGGGGCTCATCCGATGGCTACACCTTC
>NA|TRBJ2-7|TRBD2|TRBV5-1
CASSNPGLSYEQYF
TGCGCCAGCAGCAACCCGGGACTAAGCTACGAGCAGTACTTC
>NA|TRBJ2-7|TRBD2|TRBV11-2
CASSWSGRRNEQYF
TGTGCCAGCAGCTGGAGCGGGAGGAGAAACGAGCAGTACTTC
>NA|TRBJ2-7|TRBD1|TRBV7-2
CASSAATGSYEQYF
TGTGCCAGCAGCGCCGCGACAGGGTCCTACGAGCAGTACTTC
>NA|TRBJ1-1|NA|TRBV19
CASGDGGLNTEAFF
TGTGCCAGTGGCGATGGGGGGTTGAACACTGAAGCTTTCTTT
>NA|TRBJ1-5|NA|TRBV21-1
CASSRQLSNQPQHF
TGTGCCAGCAGCCGTCAGTTGAGCAATCAGCCCCAGCATTTT
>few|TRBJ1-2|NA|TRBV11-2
CASSPTLIYGYTF
TGTGCCAGCAGCCCGACTCTTATCTATGGCTACACCTTC
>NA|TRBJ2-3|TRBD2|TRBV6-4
CASSVTSGSTNTQYF
TGTGCCAGCAGTGTCACTAGCGGTTCCACAAATACGCAGTATTTT
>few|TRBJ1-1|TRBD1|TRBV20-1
CSARIPGQGNTEAFF
TGCAGTGCTAGAATACCGGGACAGGGAAACACTGAAGCTTTCTTT
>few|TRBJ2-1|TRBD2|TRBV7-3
CASSLRGRAGEQFF
TGTGCCAGCAGCTTACGCGGGAGGGCCGGAGAGCAGTTCTTC
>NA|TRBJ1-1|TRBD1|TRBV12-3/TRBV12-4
CASRTSRQGANTEAFF
TGTGCCAGCAGGACCTCACGACAGGGGGCGAACACTGAAGCTTTCTTT
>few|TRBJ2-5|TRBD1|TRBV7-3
CASSQTGTGGRQETQYF
TGTGCCAGCAGCCAAACCGGGACAGGGGGCCGCCAAGAGACCCAGTACTTC
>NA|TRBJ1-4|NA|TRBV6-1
CASSQDSLGEKLFF
TGTGCCAGCAGCCAAGACAGCCTGGGGGAAAAACTGTTTTTT
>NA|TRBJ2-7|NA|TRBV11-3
CASSLDLTGSEEQYF
TGTGCCAGCAGCTTAGATCTGACAGGCTCGGAAGAGCAGTACTTC
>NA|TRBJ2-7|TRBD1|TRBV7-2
CASSSRAGQGIVQYF
TGTGCCAGCAGCTCCCGAGCGGGACAGGGTATAGTGCAGTACTTC
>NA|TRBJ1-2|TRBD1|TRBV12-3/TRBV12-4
CASSQAGQGRGYTF
TGTGCCAGCAGTCAAGCCGGACAGGGGCGAGGCTACACCTTC
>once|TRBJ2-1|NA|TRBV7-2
CASSSGLFSSFF
TGTGCCAGCAGTTCAGGACTATTCTCCTCGTTCTTC
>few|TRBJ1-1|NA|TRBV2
CASSDVGAGTEAFF
TGTGCCAGCAGTGACGTGGGGGCGGGCACTGAAGCTTTCTTT
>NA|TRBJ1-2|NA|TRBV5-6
CASSLTMNYGYTF
TGTGCCAGCAGCTTGACAATGAACTATGGCTACACCTTC
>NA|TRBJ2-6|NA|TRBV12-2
CASRYPLEDRPMSSGANVLTF
TGTGCAAGTCGCTACCCACTTGAGGACAGGCCAATGTCCTCTGGGGCCAACGTCCTGACTTTC
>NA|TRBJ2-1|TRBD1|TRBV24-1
CATGGTGGNNEQFF
TGTGCCACCGGAGGGACAGGGGGGAACAATGAGCAGTTCTTC